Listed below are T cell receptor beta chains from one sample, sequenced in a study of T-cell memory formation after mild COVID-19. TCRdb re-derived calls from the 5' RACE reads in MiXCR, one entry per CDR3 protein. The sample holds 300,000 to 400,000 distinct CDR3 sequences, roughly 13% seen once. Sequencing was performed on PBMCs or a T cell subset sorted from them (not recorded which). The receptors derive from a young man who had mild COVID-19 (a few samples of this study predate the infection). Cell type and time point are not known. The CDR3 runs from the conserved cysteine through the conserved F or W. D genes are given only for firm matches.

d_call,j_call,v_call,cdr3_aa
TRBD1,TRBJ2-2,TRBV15,CATRKPGQGSGELFF
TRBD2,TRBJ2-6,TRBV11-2,CASSGGASGANVLTF
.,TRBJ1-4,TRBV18,CASSPPSSNLFGKLFF
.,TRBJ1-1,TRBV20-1,CSARRAWGAFF
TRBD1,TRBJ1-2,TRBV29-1,CSAGPGQGSGYTF
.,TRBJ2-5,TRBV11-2,CASSRTTKETQYF
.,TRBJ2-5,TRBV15,CATSSRGGETQYF
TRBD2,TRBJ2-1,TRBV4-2,CASSQRLAGGPNNEQFF
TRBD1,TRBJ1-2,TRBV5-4,CASSLPGGGNYGYTF
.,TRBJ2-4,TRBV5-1,CASSLEGNRGGAKNIQYF
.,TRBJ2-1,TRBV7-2,CASSPSRHRGGSYNEQFF
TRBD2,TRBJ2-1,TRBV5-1,CASSFRPSGGAYNEQFF
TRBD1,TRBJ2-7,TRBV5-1,CASSEPGTAYEQYF
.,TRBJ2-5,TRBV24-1,CATSDYRSTRRQETQYF
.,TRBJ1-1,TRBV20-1,CSARGGSTEAFF
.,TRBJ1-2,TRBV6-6,CASSTGADYVYTF
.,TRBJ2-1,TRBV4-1,CASSPRAAGSSYNEQFF
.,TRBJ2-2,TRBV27,CASMRGNTGELFF
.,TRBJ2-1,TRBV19,CASTNGGYNEQFF
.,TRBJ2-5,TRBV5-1,CASSRRGGVQETQYF
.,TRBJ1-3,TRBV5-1,CASRGQPNSGNTIYF
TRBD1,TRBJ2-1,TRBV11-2,CASSLDWTGAYNEQFF
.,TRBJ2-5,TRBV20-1,CSARDQGRQGGQETQYF
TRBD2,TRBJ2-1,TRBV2,CASSHPRGTSSNNEQFF
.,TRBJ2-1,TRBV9,CASSGGAPGYNEQFF